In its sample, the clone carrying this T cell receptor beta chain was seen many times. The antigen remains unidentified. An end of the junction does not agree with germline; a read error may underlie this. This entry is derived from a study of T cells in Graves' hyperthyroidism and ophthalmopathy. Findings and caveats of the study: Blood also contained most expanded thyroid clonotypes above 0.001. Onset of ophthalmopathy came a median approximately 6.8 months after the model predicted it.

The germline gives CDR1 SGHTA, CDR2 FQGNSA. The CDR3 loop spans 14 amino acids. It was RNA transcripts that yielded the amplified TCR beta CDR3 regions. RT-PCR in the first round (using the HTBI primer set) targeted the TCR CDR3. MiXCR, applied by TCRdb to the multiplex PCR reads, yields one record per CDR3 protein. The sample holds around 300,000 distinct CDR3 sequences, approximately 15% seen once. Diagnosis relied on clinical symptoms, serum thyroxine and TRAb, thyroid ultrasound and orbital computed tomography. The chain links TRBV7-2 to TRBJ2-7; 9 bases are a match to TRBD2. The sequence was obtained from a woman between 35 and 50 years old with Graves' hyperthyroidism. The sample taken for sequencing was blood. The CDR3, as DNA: TGTGCCAGCAGACGCGGGACTAGCTCCGACGAGCAGTACTTC. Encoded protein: CASRRGTSSDEQYF.